The entry below describes one T cell receptor beta chain. This sample includes further DNA sequences coding for the same CDR3. The data belong to a study of control samples from healthy donors and cancer patients. Trimming removed 6 bases from V and 2 bases from J; junction bases left unmatched: 2. The CDR3 is 13 residues long. The V gene's germline CDR1 is MDHEN and CDR2 SYDVKM. Repertoires were generated with immunoSEQ multiplex PCR, while TCRdb's copy carries only in-frame clones and drops some. The repertoire includes roughly 150,000 clones, 93% of them detected once, and roughly 2.3% sits in the top ten.

Sequencing was performed on blood. The J gene is TRBJ1-2, the V gene TRBV28; 8 nucleotides agree with TRBD1. The TCR was taken from a man over 45 in good health. CDR3 DNA sequence: TGTGCCAGCAGGGACAGGGCAAACTATGGCTACACCTTC. Protein product: CASRDRANYGYTF.